At least ten counts were recorded for the clone carrying this T cell receptor beta chain. Gene-specific TRAV and TRBV primers were used for first-strand cDNA, covering alpha and beta chains. The TCRs were subjected to amplification over about 20 PCR cycles employing a constant-region primer in conjunction with a V-primer adapter. mRNA, after isolation, was amplified by in vitro transcription. TCRdb redid the calling of the reads with MiXCR, one entry per CDR3 protein. Among 65,000 to 95,000 distinct CDR3 sequences listed, roughly 17% were seen once. The source of the sample is a study of low-dose radiotherapy and immunotherapy resistance in tumors. Study-level information: Patients received 300 mg of oral aspirin each day across four cycles, commencing on cycle 1 day 1.

Trimming pared 8 bases from V and 9 bases from J, leaving 11 bases between. The germline V gene has CDR1 MDHEN and CDR2 SYDVKM. The CDR3 consists of 11 residues. Time point denoted: after trial treatment. Treatment defined: LDRT plus nivolumab, ipilimumab, low-dose cyclophosphamide and aspirin (RACIN trial). Eligible patients had advanced solid tumors lacking tumor-infiltrating lymphocytes. The source of this sequence is a male donor with prostate cancer. The sequencing used PBMCs, collected after low-dose radiotherapy plus immunotherapy. The J gene is TRBJ2-1, the V gene TRBV28, with D maybe TRBD1 (6 bases). This CDR3 reads CASYRAPEQFF. The DNA for the CDR3 is TGTGCCAGCTACAGGGCGCCTGAGCAGTTCTTC.